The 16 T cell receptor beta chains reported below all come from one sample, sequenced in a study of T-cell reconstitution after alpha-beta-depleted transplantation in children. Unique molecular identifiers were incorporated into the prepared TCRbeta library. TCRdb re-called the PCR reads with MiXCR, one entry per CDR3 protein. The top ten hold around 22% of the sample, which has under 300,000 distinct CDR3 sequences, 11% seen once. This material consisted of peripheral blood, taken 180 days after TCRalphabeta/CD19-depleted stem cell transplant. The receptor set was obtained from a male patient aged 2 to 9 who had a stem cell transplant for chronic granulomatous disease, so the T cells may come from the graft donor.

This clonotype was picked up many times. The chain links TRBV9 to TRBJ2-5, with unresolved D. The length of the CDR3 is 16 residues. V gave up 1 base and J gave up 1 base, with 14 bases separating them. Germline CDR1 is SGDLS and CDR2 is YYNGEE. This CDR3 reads CASSVNGLDAQETQYF. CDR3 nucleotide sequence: TGTGCCAGCAGCGTAAATGGTCTAGACGCCCAAGAGACCCAGTACTTC.

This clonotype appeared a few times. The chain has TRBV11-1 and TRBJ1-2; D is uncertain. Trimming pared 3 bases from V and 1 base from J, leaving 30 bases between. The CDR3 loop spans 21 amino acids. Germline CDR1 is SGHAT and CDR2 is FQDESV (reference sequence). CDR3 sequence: CASSFQSFRNTGLFLNYGYTF. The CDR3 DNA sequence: TGTGCCAGCAGCTTCCAGAGTTTTCGGAATACGGGATTGTTTCTTAACTATGGCTACACCTTC.

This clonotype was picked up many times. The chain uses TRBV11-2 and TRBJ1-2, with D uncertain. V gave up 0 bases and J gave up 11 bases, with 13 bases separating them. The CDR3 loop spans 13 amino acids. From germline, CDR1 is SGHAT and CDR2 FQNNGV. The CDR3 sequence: CASSLDGLETYTF. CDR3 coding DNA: TGTGCCAGCAGCTTAGATGGACTTGAGACTTACACCTTC.

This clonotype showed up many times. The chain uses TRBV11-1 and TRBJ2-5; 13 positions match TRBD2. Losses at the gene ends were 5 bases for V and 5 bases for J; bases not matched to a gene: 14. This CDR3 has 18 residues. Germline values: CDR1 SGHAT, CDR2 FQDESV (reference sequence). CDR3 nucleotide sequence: TGTGCCAGCAGCACGGGACTAGCGGGGAATTCTTGGTACGAGACCCAGTACTTC. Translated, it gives CASSTGLAGNSWYETQYF.

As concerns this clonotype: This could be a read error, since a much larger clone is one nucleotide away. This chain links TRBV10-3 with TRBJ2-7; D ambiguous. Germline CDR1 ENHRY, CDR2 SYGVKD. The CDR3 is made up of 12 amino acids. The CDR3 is CVISESLYEQYF. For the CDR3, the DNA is TGTGTCATCAGTGAGTCTTTATACGAGCAGTACTTC.

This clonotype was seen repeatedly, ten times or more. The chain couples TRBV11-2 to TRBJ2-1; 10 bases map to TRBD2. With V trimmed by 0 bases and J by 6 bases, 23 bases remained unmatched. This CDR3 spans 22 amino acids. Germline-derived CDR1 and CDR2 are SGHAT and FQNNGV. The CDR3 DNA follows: TGTGCCAGCAGCTTAGACCGCCTTAGCGGAGCGGGGGGGCCAAAGGGAAGCAATGAGCAGTTCTTC. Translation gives CASSLDRLSGAGGPKGSNEQFF.

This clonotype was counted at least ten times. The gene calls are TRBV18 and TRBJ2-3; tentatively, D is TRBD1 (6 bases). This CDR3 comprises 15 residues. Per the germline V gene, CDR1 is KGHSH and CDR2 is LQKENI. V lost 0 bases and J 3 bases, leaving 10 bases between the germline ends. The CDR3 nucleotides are TGTGCCAGCTCACCACCGTACAGGGCAACAGATACGCAGTATTTT. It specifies CASSPPYRATDTQYF.

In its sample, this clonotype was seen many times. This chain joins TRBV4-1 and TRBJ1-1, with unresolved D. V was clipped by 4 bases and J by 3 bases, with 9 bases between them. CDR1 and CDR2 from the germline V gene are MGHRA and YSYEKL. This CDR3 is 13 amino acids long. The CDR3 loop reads CASSRTGYTEAFF. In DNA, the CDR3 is TGCGCCAGCAGCCGGACGGGATACACTGAAGCTTTCTTT.

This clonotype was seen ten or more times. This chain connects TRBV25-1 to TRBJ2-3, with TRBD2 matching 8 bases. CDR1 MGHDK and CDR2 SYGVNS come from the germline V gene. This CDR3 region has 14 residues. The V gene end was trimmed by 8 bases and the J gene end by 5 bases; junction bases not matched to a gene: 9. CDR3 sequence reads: CASSAREGVDTQYF. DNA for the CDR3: TGTGCCAGCTCCGCACGGGAGGGTGTAGATACGCAGTATTTT.

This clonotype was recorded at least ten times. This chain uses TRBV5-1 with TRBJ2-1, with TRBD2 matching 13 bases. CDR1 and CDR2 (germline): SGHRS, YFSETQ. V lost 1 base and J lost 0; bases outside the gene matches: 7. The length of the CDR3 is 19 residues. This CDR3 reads CASSLLSLAGGGSYNEQFF. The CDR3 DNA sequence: TGCGCCAGCAGCTTGCTTTCACTAGCGGGAGGGGGCTCCTACAATGAGCAGTTCTTC.

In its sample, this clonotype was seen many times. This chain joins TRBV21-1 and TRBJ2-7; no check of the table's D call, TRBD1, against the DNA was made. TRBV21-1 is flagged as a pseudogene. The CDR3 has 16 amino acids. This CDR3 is CASSNAGTANRYEQYF. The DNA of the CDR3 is TGTGCCAGCAGCAACGCCGGGACAGCAAACAGATACGAGCAGTACTTC.

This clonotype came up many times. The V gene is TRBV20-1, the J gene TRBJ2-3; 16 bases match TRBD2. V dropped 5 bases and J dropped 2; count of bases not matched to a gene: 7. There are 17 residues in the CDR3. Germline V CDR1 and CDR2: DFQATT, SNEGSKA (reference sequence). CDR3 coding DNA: TGCAGTGCTGACGCCGGGACTAGCGGGGGGGCCACAGATACGCAGTATTTT. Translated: CSADAGTSGGATDTQYF.

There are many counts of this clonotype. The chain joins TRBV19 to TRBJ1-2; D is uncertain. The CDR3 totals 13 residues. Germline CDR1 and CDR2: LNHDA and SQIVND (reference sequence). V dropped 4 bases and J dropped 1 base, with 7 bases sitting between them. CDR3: CASSTGYNYGYTF. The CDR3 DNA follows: TGTGCCAGTAGTACTGGATATAACTATGGCTACACCTTC.

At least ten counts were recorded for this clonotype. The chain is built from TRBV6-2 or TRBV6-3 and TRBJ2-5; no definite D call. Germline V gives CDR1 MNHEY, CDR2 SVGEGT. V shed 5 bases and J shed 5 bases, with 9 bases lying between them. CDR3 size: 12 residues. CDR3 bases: TGTGCCAGCAGTAATACCCTGGAGACCCAGTACTTC. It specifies CASSNTLETQYF.

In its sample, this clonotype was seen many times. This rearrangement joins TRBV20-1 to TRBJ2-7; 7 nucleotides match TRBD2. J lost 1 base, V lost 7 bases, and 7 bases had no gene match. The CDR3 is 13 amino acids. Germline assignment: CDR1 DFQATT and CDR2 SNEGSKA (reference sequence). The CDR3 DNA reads TGCAGTGTTCCGGGACTAACATCCTACGAGCAGTACTTC. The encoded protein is CSVPGLTSYEQYF.

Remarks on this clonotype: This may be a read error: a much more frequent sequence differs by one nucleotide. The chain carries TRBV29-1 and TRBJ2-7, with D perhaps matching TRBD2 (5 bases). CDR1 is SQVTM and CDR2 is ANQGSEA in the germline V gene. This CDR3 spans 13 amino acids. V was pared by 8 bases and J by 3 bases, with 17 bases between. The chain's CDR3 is CSLGRSGFYEQYF. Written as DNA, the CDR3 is TGCAGCCTTGGTCGGTCGGGGTTCTACGAGCAGTACTTC.